The clone carrying this T cell receptor (beta chain) was seen many times. TCRdb itself ran the RT-PCR reads through MiXCR, one entry per CDR3 protein. Of about 700,000 distinct CDR3 sequences listed, 13% to 15% are singletons. The CDR3 covers 12 residues. V was shortened by 4 bases and J by 4 bases, with 10 bases between the two germline ends. Germline V gene data show CDR1 as SQVTM and CDR2 as ANQGSEA. This chain uses TRBV29-1 with TRBJ1-1, with unresolved D. Sequenced: memory CD4+ T cells from blood. This clonotype was sampled from a female donor in good health, serving as a healthy control. This CDR3 reads CSVAAGVTEAFF. The CDR3 coding sequence is TGCAGCGTTGCCGCAGGAGTCACTGAAGCTTTCTTT.